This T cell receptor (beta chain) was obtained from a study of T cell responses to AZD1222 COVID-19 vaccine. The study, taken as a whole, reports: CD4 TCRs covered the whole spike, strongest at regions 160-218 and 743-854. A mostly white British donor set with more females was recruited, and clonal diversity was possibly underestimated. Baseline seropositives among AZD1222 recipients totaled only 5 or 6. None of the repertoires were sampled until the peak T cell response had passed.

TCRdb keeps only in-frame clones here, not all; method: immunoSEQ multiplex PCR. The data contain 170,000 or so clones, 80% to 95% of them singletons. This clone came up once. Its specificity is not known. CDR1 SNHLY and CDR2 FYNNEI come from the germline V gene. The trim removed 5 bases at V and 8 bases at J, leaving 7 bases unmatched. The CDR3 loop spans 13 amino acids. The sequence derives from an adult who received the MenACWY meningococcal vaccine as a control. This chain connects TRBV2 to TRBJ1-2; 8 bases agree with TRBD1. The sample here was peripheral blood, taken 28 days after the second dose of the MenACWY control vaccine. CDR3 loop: CASSFWTGLGYTF. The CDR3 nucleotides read TGTGCCAGCAGTTTCTGGACAGGGCTAGGCTACACCTTC.